This paragraph reports one TCR beta chain. This record comes from a study of CD8 T cells in Susac syndrome. The authors reverse transcribed about 0.45 to 1 ug RNA with random hexamers. TCRdb reprocessed the immunoSEQ multiplex PCR reads with MiXCR, giving one entry per CDR3 protein. The data contain around 230,000 distinct CDR3 sequences, 90% to 96% of them singletons. The clonotype was recovered from a human donor with Susac syndrome. The sample taken for sequencing was CD4+ T cells from PBMCs.

The CDR3 here is CASNLNRGYGQPQHF. Written as DNA, the CDR3 is TGTGCCAGCAACCTAAACAGGGGATATGGTCAGCCCCAGCATTTT. The genes are TRBV7-2 and TRBJ1-5; 7 nucleotides align to TRBD1. After removal of 7 bases from V and 6 bases from J, the junction contained 12 bases not matched to a gene. Per germline, CDR1 SGHTA and CDR2 FQGNSA. There are 15 residues in the CDR3. Drawing the rest from reference TRBV7-2 and TRBJ1-5, the complete variable domain is GAGVSQSPSNKVTEKGKDVELRCDPISGHTALYWYRQSLGQGLEFLIYFQGNSAPDKSGLPSDRFSAERTGGSVSTLTIQRTQQEDSAVYLCASNLNRGYGQPQHFGDGTRLSIL.